This is a list of T cell receptor beta chains from one sample in a study of cytomegalovirus exposure and HLA in healthy donors. Assay used: immunoSEQ multiplex PCR; TCRdb lists only in-frame clones, some missing. The table includes around 85,000 clones, approximately 80% detected once. The source material was PBMCs. The receptors were gathered from a middle-aged man in good health and CMV-seropositive. Both conserved end residues are part of each CDR3. A D gene is named only where the DNA matches it firmly.

TRBJ2-2 TRBV19 TRBD2 TGTGCCAGTAGCCCCAGAGCGGGAGGAGACACCGGGGAGCTGTTTTTT CASSPRAGGDTGELFF
TRBJ2-7 TRBV7-8 - TGTGCCAGCAGCCCACCCGACGGGGTCTACGAGCAGTACTTC CASSPPDGVYEQYF
TRBJ2-2 TRBV19 TRBD2 TGTGCCAGTAGTATTGGTACTAGCGGGACCACCGGGGAGCTGTTTTTT CASSIGTSGTTGELFF
TRBJ2-5 TRBV18 TRBD2 TGTGCCAGCTCACTACTCCCGACTCTCTTGGCGGGAGTAGTGGAGACCCAGTACTTC CASSLLPTLLAGVVETQYF
TRBJ2-3 TRBV7-3 TRBD2 TGTGCCAGCAGCTCGGGACTAGCGGGAGGTGCAGATACGCAGTATTTT CASSSGLAGGADTQYF
TRBJ1-1 TRBV10-3 TRBD1 TGTGCCATCAGTCCCCGGGACAGGGACACTGAAGCTTTCTTT CAISPRDRDTEAFF
TRBJ2-3 TRBV11-2 - TGTGCCAGCAGCTTAGACGGGGGTAGCACAGATACGCAGTATTTT CASSLDGGSTDTQYF
TRBJ1-1 TRBV7-3 - TGTGCCAGCAGCATTCAGGGGAGGGACACTGAAGCTTTCTTT CASSIQGRDTEAFF
TRBJ2-7 TRBV11-3 - TGTGCCAGCAGCTTAGCCGGGACGCACCACTCACTAGCAAACTCCTACGAGCAGTACTTC CASSLAGTHHSLANSYEQYF
TRBJ1-1 TRBV6-5 TRBD1 TGTGCCAGCAGTCCCGGGACAGGGCCGAACACTGAAGCTTTCTTT CASSPGTGPNTEAFF